The 3 T cell receptor beta chains listed next were all sequenced from one sample in a study of spatial heterogeneity in lung cancer (dated by TCRdb to between 2019 and 2020). Per the publication, the time point label means: sample taken at primary tumor resection. For TCR sequencing, whole RNA was extracted from tumor and nontumor lung tissue, or from cryopreserved PBMC samples, and no cell sorting was done. The receptor library was made with 5' RACE. Sequencing was carried out with a NextSeq 500. TCRdb applied fastp at Q25 and MiXCR to the public reads, then kept only in-frame beta chains. Here each entry gathers all rows of one CDR3 protein and keeps the most common genes and DNA. This sample lists roughly 48,000 distinct CDR3 sequences; around 5.2% were detected once. The leading ten clones occupy over 8.5% of the sample. The sequencing used PBMCs, collected at surgery. Receptors originate from a male donor with early-stage non-small cell lung cancer.

This clonotype was observed at least ten times. The chain is built from TRBV3-1 and TRBJ2-3; 9 bases line up with TRBD2. V shed 2 bases, J shed 4 bases, and the junction held 7 bases outside the gene matches. The CDR3 has 16 residues. From germline, CDR1 is LGHDT and CDR2 YNNKEL (reference sequence). This chain's CDR3 is CASSQTAGGVADTQYF. CDR3 bases: TGTGCCAGCAGCCAAACAGCGGGAGGAGTGGCAGATACGCAGTATTTT.

Many counts were recorded for this clonotype. The CDR3 is CASSLPGQGFDFGSPLHF. Written as DNA, the CDR3 is TGTGCCAGCAGTCTGCCGGGACAGGGGTTTGATTTCGGTTCACCCCTCCACTTT. V usage is TRBV28 and J usage is TRBJ1-6; 10 bases agree with TRBD1. The CDR3 is 18 residues long. The trim removed 5 bases at V and 9 bases at J, leaving 16 bases unmatched. Germline V CDR1 and CDR2: MDHEN, SYDVKM.

In its sample, this clonotype was seen many times. CDR3 protein: CASSSTQGTNTGELFF. CDR3 sequence (DNA): TGTGCCAGCAGCTCAACGCAGGGGACGAACACCGGGGAGCTGTTTTTT. The chain uses TRBV7-6 and TRBJ2-2; possible D gene TRBD1, 6 bases. Trimming left V 4 bases short and J 0 bases short, with 12 bases between. The germline gives CDR1 SGHVS, CDR2 FNYEAQ. The length of the CDR3 is 16 residues. Together with reference TRBV7-6 and TRBJ2-2, the CDR3 gives the full variable domain: GAGVSQSPRYKVTKRGQDVALRCDPISGHVSLYWYRQALGQGPEFLTYFNYEAQQDKSGLPNDRFSAERPEGSISTLTIQRTEQRDSAMYRCASSSTQGTNTGELFFGEGSRLTVL.